What follows is one T cell receptor (beta chain) and its context. This CDR3 spans 18 amino acids. Germline values: CDR1 SGHTA, CDR2 FQGNSA. The V and J ends lost 6 bases and 2 bases, in that order; junction bases with no gene match: 14. These data come from a study of blood T cell repertoires in COVID-19. Background on the study: Some COVID-19 samples were acute and others convalescent; all came from the United States, Italy and Spain. In each case, the material was cDNA or gDNA derived from T cells, B-cell-depleted T cells, or PBMCs.

Here immunoSEQ multiplex PCR was the method, and the copy in TCRdb shows in-frame clones only, minus some. The sample carries under 75,000 clones, around 90% recorded once. The source is a man aged 50-60 years with active COVID-19. Sequences were obtained from peripheral blood. The chain recombines TRBV7-2 with TRBJ2-5, with 11 bases that match TRBD2. DNA of the CDR3: TGTGCCAGCAGTGTTAGGTTAATCCTAGCGGGGGGACAAGAGACCCAGTACTTC. Encoded protein: CASSVRLILAGGQETQYF.